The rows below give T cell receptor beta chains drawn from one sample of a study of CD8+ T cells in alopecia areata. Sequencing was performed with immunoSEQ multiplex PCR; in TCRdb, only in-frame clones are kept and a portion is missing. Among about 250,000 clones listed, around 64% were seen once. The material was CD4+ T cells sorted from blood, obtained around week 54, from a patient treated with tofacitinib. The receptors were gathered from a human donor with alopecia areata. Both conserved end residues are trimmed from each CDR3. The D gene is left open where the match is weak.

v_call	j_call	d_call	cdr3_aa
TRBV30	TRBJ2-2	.	ALAGDFTGELF
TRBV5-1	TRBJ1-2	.	ASSLDSLNYGYT
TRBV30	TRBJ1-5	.	AWSSLNQPQH
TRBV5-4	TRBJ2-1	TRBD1	ASSIDRVNEQF
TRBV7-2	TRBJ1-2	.	ASSPPGPYGYT
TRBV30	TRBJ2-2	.	AWKGPLNTGELF
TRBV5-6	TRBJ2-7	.	ASNLPGSYEQY
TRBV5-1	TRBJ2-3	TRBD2	ASSLGLAGGYTDTQY
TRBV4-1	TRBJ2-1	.	ASSPDLMGGAGNEQF
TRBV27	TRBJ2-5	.	ASRRGAAYGETQY
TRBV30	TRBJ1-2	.	AWMSSQPLGYT
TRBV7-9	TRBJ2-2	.	ASSSDSTGELF
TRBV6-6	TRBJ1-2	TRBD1	ASRRDSNYGYT
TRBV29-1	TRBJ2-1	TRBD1	SVGGQGPNEQF
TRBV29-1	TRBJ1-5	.	SGPTGCSNQPQH
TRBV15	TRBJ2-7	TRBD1	ATSKDRGRAY
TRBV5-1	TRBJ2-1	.	ASSLGRTDNEQF
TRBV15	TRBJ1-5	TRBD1	ATSRGVFLQGNQPQH
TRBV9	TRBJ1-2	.	ASSVGHGYGYT
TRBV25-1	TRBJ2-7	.	ASRDVKSLGEQY
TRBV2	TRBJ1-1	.	ASSEGRATEAF
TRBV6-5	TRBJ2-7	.	ASSDGGAFSYEQY
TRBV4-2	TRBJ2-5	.	ASSRGSDPGRETQY
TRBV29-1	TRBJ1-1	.	SVAQVPVGITEAF